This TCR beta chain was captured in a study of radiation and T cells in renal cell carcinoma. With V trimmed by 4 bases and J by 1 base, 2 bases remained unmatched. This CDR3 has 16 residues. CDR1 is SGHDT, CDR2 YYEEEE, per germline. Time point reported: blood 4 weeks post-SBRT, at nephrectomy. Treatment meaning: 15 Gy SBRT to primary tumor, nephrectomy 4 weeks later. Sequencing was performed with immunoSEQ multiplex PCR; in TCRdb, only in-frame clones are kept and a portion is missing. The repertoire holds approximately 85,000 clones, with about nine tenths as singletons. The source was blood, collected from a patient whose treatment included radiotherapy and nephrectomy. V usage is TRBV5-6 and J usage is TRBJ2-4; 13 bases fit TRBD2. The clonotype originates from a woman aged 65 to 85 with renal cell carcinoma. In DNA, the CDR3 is TGTGCCAGCAGCCCGACTAGCGGGGGGGCCAAAAACATTCAGTACTTC. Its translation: CASSPTSGGAKNIQYF.